This T cell receptor (beta chain) appears in the sequencing data of a study of blood T cell repertoires in COVID-19. Study overall: Samples of COVID-19 (acute and convalescent) were obtained from the United States, Italy and Spain. PBMCs, B-cell-depleted T cells, or T cells provided the cDNA or gDNA that made up the material.

How the authors handled the data: Nucleated cell counts were estimated from reference gene primer amplification. Here immunoSEQ multiplex PCR was the method, and the copy in TCRdb shows in-frame clones only, minus some. That table is the source of V, J and clone size, and D and trimming were worked out from the DNA. Of some 200,000 clones in the sample, around 82% were seen once. The CDR3 contains 14 residues. With 1 base clipped from V and 8 bases from J, the junction kept 5 bases outside the gene matches. Per the germline V gene, CDR1 is SGHRS and CDR2 is YFSETQ. V and J are TRBV5-1 and TRBJ2-1; 8 bases match TRBD1. This TCR derives from a human donor in a cohort sampled during active COVID-19. The sample consisted of peripheral blood. The CDR3 coding sequence is TGCGCCAGCAGCTTGTCTCCGACAGGGGATGAGCAGTTCTTC. It specifies CASSLSPTGDEQFF.